This TCR beta chain emerged from a study of post-analysis software for immune sequencing data. About the study: Some patients lacked subtype; others had relapsing-remitting, secondary progressive or progressive-relapsing disease.

Details on this clonotype: Its antigen is not known.

The CDR3 length is 15 residues. CDR1 is MNHEY, CDR2 SVGAGI, per germline. The J segment lost 4 bases and the V segment lost 5 bases, leaving 7 bases of the junction unmatched. Researchers reported that TCR beta cDNA libraries carried unique molecular identifiers. T cells numbering about 0.95 to 10 million gave rise to around 460,000 cDNA molecules. TCRdb re-analysed the PCR reads in MiXCR, keeping a single row per CDR3 protein. Altogether hundreds of thousands of distinct CDR3 sequences are present, roughly 47% being singletons, with the ten largest covering approximately 1.7%. General study points: TRBV segments more frequent in patients than in controls numbered five and included TRBV5-6, TRBV5-1 and TRBV20-1.

Sequences were obtained from blood. The chain recombines TRBV6-5 with TRBJ2-7; 11 bases are a match to TRBD1. The TCR comes from a girl aged 5 to 17 with multiple sclerosis. The CDR3 sequence: CASSGSGQGAYEQYF. Here the CDR3 DNA reads TGTGCCAGCAGTGGGTCAGGACAGGGGGCATACGAGCAGTACTTC.